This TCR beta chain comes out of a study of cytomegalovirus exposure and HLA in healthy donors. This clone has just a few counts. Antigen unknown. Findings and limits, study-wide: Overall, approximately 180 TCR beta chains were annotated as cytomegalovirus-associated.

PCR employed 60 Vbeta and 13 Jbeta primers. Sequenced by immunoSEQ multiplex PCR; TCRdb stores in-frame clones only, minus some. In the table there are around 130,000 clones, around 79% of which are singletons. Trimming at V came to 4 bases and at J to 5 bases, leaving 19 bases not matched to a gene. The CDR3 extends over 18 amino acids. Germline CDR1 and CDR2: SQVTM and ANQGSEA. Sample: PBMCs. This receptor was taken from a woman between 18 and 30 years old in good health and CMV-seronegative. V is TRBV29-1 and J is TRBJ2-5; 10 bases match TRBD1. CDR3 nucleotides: TGCAGCGTTGTATTAGACCGGGACAGGGGCCGTGCAAAGGAGACCCAGTACTTC. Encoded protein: CSVVLDRDRGRAKETQYF.